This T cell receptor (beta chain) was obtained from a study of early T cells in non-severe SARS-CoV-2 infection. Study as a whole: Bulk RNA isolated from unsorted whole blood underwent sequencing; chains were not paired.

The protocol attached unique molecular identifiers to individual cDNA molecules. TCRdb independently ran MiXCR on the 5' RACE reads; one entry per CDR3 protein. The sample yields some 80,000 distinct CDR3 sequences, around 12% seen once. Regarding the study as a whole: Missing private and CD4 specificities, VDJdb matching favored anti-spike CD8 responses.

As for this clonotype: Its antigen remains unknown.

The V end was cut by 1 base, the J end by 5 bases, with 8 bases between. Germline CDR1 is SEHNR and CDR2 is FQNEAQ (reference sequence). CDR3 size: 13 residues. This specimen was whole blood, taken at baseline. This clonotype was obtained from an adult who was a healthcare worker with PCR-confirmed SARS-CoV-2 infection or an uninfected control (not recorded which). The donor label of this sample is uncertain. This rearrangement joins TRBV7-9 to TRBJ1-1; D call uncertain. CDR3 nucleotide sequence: TGTGCCAGCAGCTTAGGAGGACCTACTGAAGCTTTCTTT. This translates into CASSLGGPTEAFF.